This TCR beta chain was recovered during a study of OX40 agonist ivuxolimab in advanced cancers. The V end lost 0 bases, the J end lost 7 bases, and 16 bases lay between the germline ends. The CDR3 extends over 15 amino acids. The germline gives CDR1 LNHDA, CDR2 SQIVND (reference sequence). Prior autoimmune disease or systemic immunosuppression barred patients. Sampled blood was obtained at baseline, cycle 4 day 1, and cycle 7 day 1. In the case of this clone: The sample has other DNA sequences that encode this CDR3 too.

Generated by immunoSEQ multiplex PCR, the TCRdb table keeps only in-frame clones and is missing some. The profile shows fewer than 80,000 clones, over 75% of them singletons. The source is an adult with an advanced solid tumor such as melanoma, head and neck, liver or kidney cancer. The starting material was CD4+ or CD8+ T cells sorted from blood, obtained in a trial of the OX40 agonist ivuxolimab. The chain employs TRBV19 and TRBJ2-7, with a possible D match to TRBD1 (5 bases). The CDR3 loop reads CASSIDDRLAEEQYF. The CDR3 nucleotides are TGTGCCAGTAGTATAGACGACAGATTGGCTGAAGAGCAGTACTTC.